The 21 T cell receptor beta chains presented below share a single source sample, sequenced in a study of cytomegalovirus exposure and HLA in healthy donors (dated by TCRdb to 2016 to 2017). The method behind the library was the immunoSEQ multiplex PCR assay. For the multiplex PCR, a mixture combining 60 forward primers for TCR Vbeta segments and 13 reverse primers for TCR Jbeta segments was used. Sourced from immuneACCESS, this table was stored by TCRdb with only in-frame sequences that have V and J called. A share of the clones is absent; for the studies checked, an unresolved V gene accounts for under half, and the remainder has no known explanation. The sample contains around 140,000 clones, approximately 91% of them found a single time. Roughly 0.5% of the sample belongs to the ten largest clones. The sequencing input was PBMCs. These receptors originate from a woman between 40 and 50 years old in good health and CMV-seronegative.

The chain uses TRBV5-4 and TRBJ2-5, with D possibly matching TRBD1 (6 bases). Trimming removed 4 bases at V and 5 bases at J, with 18 bases between. This CDR3 spans 15 amino acids. Germline CDR1 reads SGHNT; CDR2 reads YYREEE (reference sequence). The CDR3 DNA is TGTGCCAGCAGCCGGGGAGAGGGGGTTGGGGAGACCCAGTACTTC. Translating it yields CASSRGEGVGETQYF.

This clone has a handful of counts. The chain joins TRBV5-4 to TRBJ2-3; the D gene is possibly TRBD1 (6 bases). V lost 3 bases and J 0 bases, leaving 8 bases between the germline ends. This CDR3 has 14 residues. Germline V gene sequence: CDR1 SGHNT, CDR2 YYREEE (reference sequence). CDR3 sequence: CASSSQGSTDTQYF. CDR3 DNA: TGTGCCAGCAGCTCCCAGGGGAGCACAGATACGCAGTATTTT.

V usage is TRBV7-6 and J usage is TRBJ2-5, with D possibly TRBD1 on 5 matching bases. Germline CDR1 reads SGHVS; CDR2 reads FNYEAQ. This CDR3 region has 14 residues. V lost 3 bases and J lost 4, with 12 bases in between. The CDR3 sequence: CASSFRLTAETQYF. DNA for the CDR3: TGTGCCAGCAGCTTTCGGTTGACAGCAGAGACCCAGTACTTC.

This chain uses TRBV6-5 with TRBJ2-7, with TRBD2 matching over 8 bases. CDR3 length equals 14 residues. Trimming cost V 4 bases and J 3 bases; bases outside gene matches: 5. The V gene's germline CDR1 is MNHEY and CDR2 SVGAGI. This CDR3 is CASSSGTSVYEQYF. In nucleotides, the CDR3 is TGTGCCAGCAGTTCCGGGACTAGTGTCTACGAGCAGTACTTC.

A word on this clone: Other nucleotide sequences in the sample specify the same CDR3. CDR3 loop: CASSLVLAGDYEQYF. Written as DNA, the CDR3 is TGCGCCAGCAGCTTGGTTCTAGCGGGAGACTACGAGCAGTACTTC. The chain recombines TRBV5-1 with TRBJ2-7, with TRBD2 matching over 10 bases. The CDR3 has 15 residues. Germline values: CDR1 SGHRS, CDR2 YFSETQ. V lost 0 bases, J lost 3 bases, and 3 bases stayed unmatched.

The DNA of the CDR3 is TGCGCCAGCAGCCACCCCCCCGGACAGGGCTACAACGAGCAGTACTTC. Its protein is CASSHPPGQGYNEQYF. The chain combines TRBV4-1 with TRBJ2-7, with 8 bases lining up with TRBD1. Trimming cost V 3 bases and J 5 bases; bases outside gene matches: 12. Germline CDR1 and CDR2: MGHRA and YSYEKL. CDR3 length: 16 residues.

The chain combines TRBV11-2 with TRBJ2-6, with D maybe TRBD2 (6 bases). Germline-derived CDR1 and CDR2 are SGHAT and FQNNGV. The germline V and J ends were trimmed by 0 bases and 1 base, with 16 bases remaining between them. The CDR3 has 19 residues. CDR3 DNA: TGTGCCAGCAGCTTAGAGTCGGGCGGGATGAAATCTGGGGCCAACGTCCTGACTTTC. It translates to CASSLESGGMKSGANVLTF.

The chain has TRBV7-9 and TRBJ1-3, with 9 bases lining up with TRBD1. V gave up 4 bases and J gave up 3 bases; unmatched junction bases: 13. Per germline, CDR1 SEHNR and CDR2 FQNEAQ (reference sequence). This CDR3 comprises 18 residues. Written as DNA, the CDR3 is TGTGCCAGCAGCTCTCGACAGGGGGTACCCCCTGGTGGAAACACCATATATTTT. Protein: CASSSRQGVPPGGNTIYF.

This clone was counted once. V is TRBV4-1 and J is TRBJ2-2; 7 bases are shared with TRBD2. Germline trimming cut 0 bases from V and 3 bases from J; bases unmatched to any gene: 7. The CDR3 has 17 amino acids. Germline V lookup: CDR1 MGHRA, CDR2 YSYEKL. The CDR3 loop reads CASSQDGGLIYTGELFF. The CDR3 nucleotides read TGCGCCAGCAGCCAAGACGGGGGACTAATCTACACCGGGGAGCTGTTTTTT.

The rearrangement uses TRBV4-2 and TRBJ1-1, with a possible D match to TRBD1 (5 bases). Germline V gene sequence: CDR1 LGHNA, CDR2 YNFKEQ. This CDR3 has 15 amino acids. V lost 3 bases and J lost 5, with 16 bases in between. The chain's CDR3 is CASSQDPVGGTEAFF. CDR3 nucleotides: TGTGCCAGCAGCCAGGACCCAGTGGGGGGGACTGAAGCTTTCTTT.

This chain uses TRBV4-2 with TRBJ2-3; possible D gene TRBD2, 6 bases. Germline V gene lookup returns CDR1 LGHNA and CDR2 YNFKEQ. With 1 base removed from V and 0 bases from J, the gap between germline ends came to 14 bases. This CDR3 is 17 amino acids long. In DNA, the CDR3 is TGTGCCAGCAGCCAAGCCTGGAGGGGCACTAGCACAGATACGCAGTATTTT. This gives the protein CASSQAWRGTSTDTQYF.

The chain links TRBV11-3 to TRBJ2-5, with 12 bases matching TRBD2. After removal of 4 bases from V and 5 bases from J, the junction contained 14 bases not matched to a gene. The germline CDR1 and CDR2 sequences are SGHNT and YENEEA. There are 18 residues in the CDR3. CDR3 sequence: CASSSTSSGRAGGETQYF. CDR3 nucleotides: TGTGCCAGCAGCTCAACTTCTAGCGGGAGGGCCGGAGGGGAGACCCAGTACTTC.

The genes are TRBV19 and TRBJ2-7, with TRBD2 identical over 12 bases. CDR1 and CDR2 (germline): LNHDA, SQIVND (reference sequence). V trimming: 6 bases; J trimming: 4 bases; junction bases outside the gene matches: 1. The CDR3 loop spans 13 amino acids. The CDR3, as DNA: TGTGCCAGTAGGACTAGCGGGAGTTACGAGCAGTACTTC. This gives the protein CASRTSGSYEQYF.

This chain links TRBV2 with TRBJ1-1, with a tentative D call TRBD1 (6 bases). Trimming pared 6 bases from V and 1 base from J, leaving 12 bases between. This CDR3 is built from 14 residues. CDR1 and CDR2 (germline): SNHLY, FYNNEI. The CDR3 nucleotides read TGTGCCAGCAGCGAGTCCAGGGGGAACACTGAAGCTTTCTTT. As protein: CASSESRGNTEAFF.

This chain uses TRBV6-1 with TRBJ1-5; D possibly corresponds to TRBD1 (5 bases). CDR1 is MNHNS and CDR2 is SASEGT in the germline V gene. This CDR3 contains 14 residues. V shed 10 bases and J shed 1 base, with 14 bases lying between them. The CDR3 sequence: CAIRDPGSNQPQHF. The CDR3 nucleotides are TGTGCCATCAGGGACCCGGGAAGCAATCAGCCCCAGCATTTT.

With regard to this clone: One junction end disagrees with the germline gene, perhaps due to a read error. The chain uses TRBV7-8 and TRBJ1-3; D call uncertain. Germline CDR1 and CDR2: SGHVS and FQNEAQ. The CDR3 runs 14 residues. CDR3 sequence: CASSFSTAGNTVYF. Here the CDR3 DNA reads TGTGCCAGCAGCTTTAGTACAGCTGGAAACACCGTATATTTT. The full variable domain, with the rest looked up from reference TRBV7-8 and TRBJ1-3, is GAGVSQSPRYKVAKRGQDVALRCDPISGHVSLFWYQQALGQGPEFLTYFQNEAQLDKSGLPSDRFFAERPEGSVSTLKIQRTQQEDSAVYLCASSFSTAGNTVYFGEGSWLTVV.

This chain connects TRBV5-1 to TRBJ1-3; D gene ambiguous. The germline V gene has CDR1 SGHRS and CDR2 YFSETQ. CDR3 size: 15 residues. Trimming removed 0 bases at V and 2 bases at J, with 9 bases between. CDR3 sequence reads: CASSLEGEPGNTIYF. In DNA form, the CDR3 reads TGCGCCAGCAGCTTGGAAGGAGAGCCTGGAAACACCATATATTTT.

The J gene is TRBJ1-6, the V gene TRBV9; 7 positions match TRBD1. The CDR3 covers 15 residues. Per germline, CDR1 SGDLS and CDR2 YYNGEE. V shed 3 bases and J 5 bases; nucleotides not matched to a gene: 5. The CDR3 loop is CASSDRGKDNSPLHF. DNA of the CDR3: TGTGCCAGCAGCGACAGGGGTAAAGATAATTCACCCCTCCACTTT.

The V and J genes are TRBV29-1 and TRBJ2-1; TRBD2 matches 9 bases. This CDR3 region has 12 residues. Per germline, CDR1 SQVTM and CDR2 ANQGSEA. V lost 6 bases and J lost 9; bases outside the gene matches: 6. DNA for the CDR3: TGCAGCGTCGGCGGACTAGCGTCTGAGCAGTTCTTC. This sequence encodes CSVGGLASEQFF.

As for this clone: Germline is not matched at one junction end, which may reflect a read error. The rearrangement uses TRBV7-9 and TRBJ1-5; D might be TRBD1 (6 bases). The CDR3 consists of 14 residues. Germline V lookup: CDR1 SEHNR, CDR2 FQNEAQ (reference sequence). In DNA, the CDR3 is TGTTCCAGCAGCTTCGATATTACAGGGACGCCCCAGCATTTT. This sequence encodes CSSSFDITGTPQHF.

The chain uses TRBV7-9 and TRBJ2-1; 9 bases map to TRBD2. Germline CDR1 is SEHNR and CDR2 is FQNEAQ (reference sequence). This CDR3 comprises 15 residues. The ends lost 5 bases at V and 8 bases at J; junction bases unmatched: 10. The CDR3 sequence is CASSPLAGAMHEQFF. CDR3 in DNA: TGTGCCAGCAGCCCATTAGCGGGAGCTATGCATGAGCAGTTCTTC.